The 20 T cell receptor beta chains given below trace back to one sample, sequenced in a study of identical twins. TCRdb ran MiXCR on the 5' RACE reads and lists one entry per CDR3 protein. The sample carries some 500,000 distinct CDR3 sequences, 12% to 15% recorded once. The sample was also reused in another study, on yellow fever vaccine responses in identical twins.

Sequencing was performed on CD4+ T cells sorted from blood. The source is a woman between 18 and 30 years old in good health.

The V call is TRBV6-1, the J call TRBJ2-3; 7 bases agree with TRBD1. Germline CDR1 reads MNHNS; CDR2 reads SASEGT. The junction had 6 bases not matched to a gene; V was cut back by 3 bases and J by 0 bases. The CDR3 loop spans 16 amino acids. The CDR3 loop is CASSERGGQSTDTQYF. The CDR3, as DNA: TGTGCCAGCAGTGAGCGAGGGGGCCAGAGCACAGATACGCAGTATTTT.

This clonotype turned up a few times. The chain carries TRBV7-9 and TRBJ1-1; maybe TRBD1 (5 bases). The CDR3 covers 13 residues. The V gene lost 10 bases and the J gene lost 7 bases, with 19 bases spanning the gap. Germline V gives CDR1 SEHNR, CDR2 FQNEAQ (reference sequence). CDR3 DNA sequence: TGTGCCACTAGGGGACCTATTCAAAATGAAGCTTTCTTT. This encodes CATRGPIQNEAFF.

This clonotype has a handful of counts. The J gene is TRBJ2-2, the V gene TRBV11-3, with D possibly matching TRBD1 (6 bases). The V end lost 8 bases, the J end lost 6 bases, and 13 bases lay between the germline ends. The CDR3 spans 13 residues. Germline lookup yields CDR1 SGHNT and CDR2 YENEEA. The CDR3 here is CASSRGSPGELFF. The CDR3 DNA reads as TGTGCCAGCTCTAGGGGGTCTCCCGGGGAGCTGTTTTTT. Variable domain in full (rest from reference TRBV11-3 and TRBJ2-2): EAGVVQSPRYKIIEKKQPVAFWCNPISGHNTLYWYLQNLGQGPELLIRYENEEAVDDSQLPKDRFSAERLKGVDSTLKIQPAELGDSAVYLCASSRGSPGELFFGEGSRLTVL.

In its sample, this clonotype was seen a few times. V usage is TRBV27 and J usage is TRBJ2-6; D uncertain. This CDR3 comprises 18 residues. V gave up 8 bases and J gave up 0 bases, with 20 bases separating them. Per germline, CDR1 MNHEY and CDR2 SMNVEV (reference sequence). CDR3 in amino acids: CASALRKQTVSGANVLTF. CDR3 nucleotide sequence: TGTGCCAGCGCTTTAAGGAAACAGACGGTCTCTGGGGCCAACGTCCTGACTTTC.

The rearrangement links TRBV20-1 to TRBJ2-1; 9 nucleotides align to TRBD2. Germline-derived CDR1 and CDR2 are DFQATT and SNEGSKA (reference sequence). V was clipped by 4 bases and J by 12 bases; unmatched bases: 13. The CDR3 covers 14 residues. The CDR3: CSATKGLAVSGQFF. Written as DNA, the CDR3 is TGCAGTGCTACAAAGGGACTAGCTGTTTCGGGGCAGTTCTTC.

This clonotype was picked up a small number of times. CDR3 sequence: CASSRTSGGPPLDTQYF. CDR3 nucleotide sequence: TGTGCCAGCAGCCGCACTAGCGGGGGACCCCCTTTGGATACGCAGTATTTT. The chain is built from TRBV7-6 and TRBJ2-3; TRBD2 matches 11 bases. J gave up 6 bases and V 5 bases, and 13 bases lay outside the gene matches. CDR3 length: 17 residues. The germline gives CDR1 SGHVS, CDR2 FNYEAQ.

This clonotype was seen more than once but under ten times. CDR3 sequence reads: CASSLDGGGTYEQYF. CDR3 DNA: TGTGCCAGCAGCTTAGATGGGGGGGGAACCTACGAGCAGTACTTC. V usage is TRBV7-2 and J usage is TRBJ2-7; 7 positions agree with TRBD2. V lost 1 base and J lost 2; bases outside the gene matches: 5. This CDR3 is built from 15 residues. Germline V gene sequence: CDR1 SGHTA, CDR2 FQGNSA. Supplemented by reference TRBV7-2 and TRBJ2-7, the full variable domain reads GAGVSQSPSNKVTEKGKDVELRCDPISGHTALYWYRQSLGQGLEFLIYFQGNSAPDKSGLPSDRFSAERTGGSVSTLTIQRTQQEDSAVYLCASSLDGGGTYEQYFGPGTRLTVT.

This clonotype was detected only once. The chain couples TRBV7-9 to TRBJ2-7; D perhaps matches TRBD1 (5 bases). V was shortened by 7 bases and J by 5 bases, with 18 bases between the two germline ends. Germline CDR1 is SEHNR and CDR2 is FQNEAQ (reference sequence). This CDR3 spans 14 amino acids. The CDR3 bases are TGTGCCAGCACCCCGACAGCCGTCGTGGACGAGCAGTACTTC. Its translation: CASTPTAVVDEQYF.

The chain has TRBV4-3 and TRBJ2-1; 8 bases align to TRBD2. V was pared by 0 bases and J by 8 bases, with 9 bases of the junction left unmatched. The CDR3 sequence is 16 residues long. The germline gives CDR1 LGHNA, CDR2 YSLEER. The CDR3 loop is CASSQEFSGAVDEQFF. CDR3 nucleotides: TGCGCCAGCAGCCAAGAATTTAGCGGGGCAGTGGATGAGCAGTTCTTC.

The sample holds a few counts of this clonotype. V and J are TRBV3-1 and TRBJ2-3; 7 bases match TRBD2. Germline CDR1 LGHDT, CDR2 YNNKEL (reference sequence). The CDR3 is 13 residues long. The V gene end was trimmed by 6 bases and the J gene end by 9 bases; junction bases not matched to a gene: 9. CDR3 in DNA: TGTGCCAGCAGACCACCGGGACTAAGGACGCAGTATTTT. It encodes CASRPPGLRTQYF.

This clonotype was counted between two and nine times. The rearrangement links TRBV20-1 to TRBJ1-5; the D is unclear. CDR3 length: 12 amino acids. V lost 5 bases and J 4 bases, leaving 9 bases between the germline ends. Germline V gives CDR1 DFQATT, CDR2 SNEGSKA (reference sequence). DNA for the CDR3: TGCAGTGCTGGCGGCAGGAATCAGCCCCAGCATTTT. Encoded protein: CSAGGRNQPQHF.

This clonotype has just a few counts. The chain couples TRBV29-1 to TRBJ2-5, with TRBD2 as a possible D gene (5 bases). This CDR3 has 12 residues. CDR1 and CDR2 (germline): SQVTM, ANQGSEA. V gave up 2 bases and J gave up 4 bases, with 8 bases separating them. For the CDR3, the DNA is TGCAGCGTTGAACCTAGCCCAGAGACCCAGTACTTC. The encoded protein is CSVEPSPETQYF.

This clonotype was detected only a few times. The chain couples TRBV5-6 to TRBJ2-7; 9 bases line up with TRBD1. CDR3 length equals 15 residues. CDR1 is SGHDT and CDR2 is YYEEEE in the germline V gene. Losses at the gene ends were 4 bases for V and 2 bases for J; bases not matched to a gene: 7. This CDR3 reads CASSHPGQGPYEQYF. The CDR3 region has the DNA TGTGCCAGCAGCCATCCGGGACAGGGTCCCTACGAGCAGTACTTC.

This clonotype came up a few times. V gene TRBV10-3 combines with J gene TRBJ2-1, with TRBD2 matching over 12 bases. V lost 10 bases and J lost 9; bases outside the gene matches: 10. Looked up from germline, CDR1 is ENHRY and CDR2 is SYGVKD. The CDR3 sequence is 14 residues long. CDR3 coding DNA: TGTGCCAACGGCCTAGCGGGAGGGCCGGTTGAGCAGTTCTTC. Protein: CANGLAGGPVEQFF.

This clonotype was counted between two and nine times. This rearrangement joins TRBV2 to TRBJ2-3, with no clear D. Looked up from germline, CDR1 is SNHLY and CDR2 is FYNNEI. The CDR3 is 13 residues long. V gave up 4 bases and J gave up 6 bases, with 11 bases separating them. This CDR3 reads CASSGRKVDTQYF. As DNA, the CDR3 is TGTGCCAGCAGTGGAAGGAAAGTCGATACGCAGTATTTT.

V gene TRBV6-1 combines with J gene TRBJ2-7; 7 nucleotides match TRBD2. Unmatched junction bases numbered 15, after V lost 6 bases and J lost 10 bases. Germline CDR1 reads MNHNS; CDR2 reads SASEGT. The length of the CDR3 is 14 residues. The CDR3 loop reads CASREPVAGEIQYF. The CDR3 nucleotides are TGTGCCAGCAGAGAGCCCGTGGCGGGGGAAATCCAGTACTTC.

The rearrangement uses TRBV7-8 and TRBJ2-3; perhaps D is TRBD1 or TRBD2 (5 bases each). V was pared by 6 bases and J by 4 bases, with 23 bases between. Germline V gene lookup returns CDR1 SGHVS and CDR2 FQNEAQ. The CDR3 covers 17 residues. CDR3 sequence: CASRSNYRPSYADTQYF. As DNA, the CDR3 is TGTGCCAGCAGATCTAATTACAGGCCTAGCTACGCAGATACGCAGTATTTT.

This chain uses TRBV11-2 with TRBJ2-7; unclear D gene. The germline gives CDR1 SGHAT, CDR2 FQNNGV. The CDR3 has 18 amino acids. Trimming shortened V by 5 bases and J by 1 base, and 24 bases separated the two germline ends. The CDR3 nucleotides are TGTGCCAGCAGCCCTTTTTCCGGGCCCTTCGGTAATTCCTACGAGCAGTACTTC. Protein: CASSPFSGPFGNSYEQYF.

V gene TRBV10-3 combines with J gene TRBJ2-5; D ambiguous. The CDR3 is 13 amino acids. CDR1 and CDR2 from the germline V gene are ENHRY and SYGVKD. With 6 bases removed from V and 5 bases from J, the gap between germline ends came to 13 bases. This chain's CDR3 is CAIREKMGETQYF. The DNA for the CDR3 is TGTGCCATCAGGGAGAAAATGGGGGAGACCCAGTACTTC.

A few counts support this clonotype. J is TRBJ2-7 and V is TRBV5-1; TRBD1 matches 8 bases. The CDR3 covers 15 residues. Trimming removed 3 bases from V and 3 bases from J; junction bases left unmatched: 8. CDR1 SGHRS and CDR2 YFSETQ come from the germline V gene. CDR3 protein: CASSSDIGTGYEQYF. In nucleotides, the CDR3 is TGCGCCAGCAGCTCCGATATAGGGACAGGCTACGAGCAGTACTTC.